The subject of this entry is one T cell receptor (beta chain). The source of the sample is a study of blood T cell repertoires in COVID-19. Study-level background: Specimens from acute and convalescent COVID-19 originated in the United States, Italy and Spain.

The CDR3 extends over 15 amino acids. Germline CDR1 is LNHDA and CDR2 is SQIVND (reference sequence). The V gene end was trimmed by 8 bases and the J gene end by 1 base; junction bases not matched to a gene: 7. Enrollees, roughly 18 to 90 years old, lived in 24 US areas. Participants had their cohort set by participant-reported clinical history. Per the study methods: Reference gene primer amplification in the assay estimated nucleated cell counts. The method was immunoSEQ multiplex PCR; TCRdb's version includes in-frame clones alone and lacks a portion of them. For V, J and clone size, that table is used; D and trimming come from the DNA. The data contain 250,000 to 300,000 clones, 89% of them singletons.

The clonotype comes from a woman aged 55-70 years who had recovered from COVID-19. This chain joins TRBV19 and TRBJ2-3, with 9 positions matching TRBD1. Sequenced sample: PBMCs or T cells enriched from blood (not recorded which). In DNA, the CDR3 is TGTGCCAGTGGGGGACAGGGTCCGCGCACAGATACGCAGTATTTT. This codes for CASGGQGPRTDTQYF.